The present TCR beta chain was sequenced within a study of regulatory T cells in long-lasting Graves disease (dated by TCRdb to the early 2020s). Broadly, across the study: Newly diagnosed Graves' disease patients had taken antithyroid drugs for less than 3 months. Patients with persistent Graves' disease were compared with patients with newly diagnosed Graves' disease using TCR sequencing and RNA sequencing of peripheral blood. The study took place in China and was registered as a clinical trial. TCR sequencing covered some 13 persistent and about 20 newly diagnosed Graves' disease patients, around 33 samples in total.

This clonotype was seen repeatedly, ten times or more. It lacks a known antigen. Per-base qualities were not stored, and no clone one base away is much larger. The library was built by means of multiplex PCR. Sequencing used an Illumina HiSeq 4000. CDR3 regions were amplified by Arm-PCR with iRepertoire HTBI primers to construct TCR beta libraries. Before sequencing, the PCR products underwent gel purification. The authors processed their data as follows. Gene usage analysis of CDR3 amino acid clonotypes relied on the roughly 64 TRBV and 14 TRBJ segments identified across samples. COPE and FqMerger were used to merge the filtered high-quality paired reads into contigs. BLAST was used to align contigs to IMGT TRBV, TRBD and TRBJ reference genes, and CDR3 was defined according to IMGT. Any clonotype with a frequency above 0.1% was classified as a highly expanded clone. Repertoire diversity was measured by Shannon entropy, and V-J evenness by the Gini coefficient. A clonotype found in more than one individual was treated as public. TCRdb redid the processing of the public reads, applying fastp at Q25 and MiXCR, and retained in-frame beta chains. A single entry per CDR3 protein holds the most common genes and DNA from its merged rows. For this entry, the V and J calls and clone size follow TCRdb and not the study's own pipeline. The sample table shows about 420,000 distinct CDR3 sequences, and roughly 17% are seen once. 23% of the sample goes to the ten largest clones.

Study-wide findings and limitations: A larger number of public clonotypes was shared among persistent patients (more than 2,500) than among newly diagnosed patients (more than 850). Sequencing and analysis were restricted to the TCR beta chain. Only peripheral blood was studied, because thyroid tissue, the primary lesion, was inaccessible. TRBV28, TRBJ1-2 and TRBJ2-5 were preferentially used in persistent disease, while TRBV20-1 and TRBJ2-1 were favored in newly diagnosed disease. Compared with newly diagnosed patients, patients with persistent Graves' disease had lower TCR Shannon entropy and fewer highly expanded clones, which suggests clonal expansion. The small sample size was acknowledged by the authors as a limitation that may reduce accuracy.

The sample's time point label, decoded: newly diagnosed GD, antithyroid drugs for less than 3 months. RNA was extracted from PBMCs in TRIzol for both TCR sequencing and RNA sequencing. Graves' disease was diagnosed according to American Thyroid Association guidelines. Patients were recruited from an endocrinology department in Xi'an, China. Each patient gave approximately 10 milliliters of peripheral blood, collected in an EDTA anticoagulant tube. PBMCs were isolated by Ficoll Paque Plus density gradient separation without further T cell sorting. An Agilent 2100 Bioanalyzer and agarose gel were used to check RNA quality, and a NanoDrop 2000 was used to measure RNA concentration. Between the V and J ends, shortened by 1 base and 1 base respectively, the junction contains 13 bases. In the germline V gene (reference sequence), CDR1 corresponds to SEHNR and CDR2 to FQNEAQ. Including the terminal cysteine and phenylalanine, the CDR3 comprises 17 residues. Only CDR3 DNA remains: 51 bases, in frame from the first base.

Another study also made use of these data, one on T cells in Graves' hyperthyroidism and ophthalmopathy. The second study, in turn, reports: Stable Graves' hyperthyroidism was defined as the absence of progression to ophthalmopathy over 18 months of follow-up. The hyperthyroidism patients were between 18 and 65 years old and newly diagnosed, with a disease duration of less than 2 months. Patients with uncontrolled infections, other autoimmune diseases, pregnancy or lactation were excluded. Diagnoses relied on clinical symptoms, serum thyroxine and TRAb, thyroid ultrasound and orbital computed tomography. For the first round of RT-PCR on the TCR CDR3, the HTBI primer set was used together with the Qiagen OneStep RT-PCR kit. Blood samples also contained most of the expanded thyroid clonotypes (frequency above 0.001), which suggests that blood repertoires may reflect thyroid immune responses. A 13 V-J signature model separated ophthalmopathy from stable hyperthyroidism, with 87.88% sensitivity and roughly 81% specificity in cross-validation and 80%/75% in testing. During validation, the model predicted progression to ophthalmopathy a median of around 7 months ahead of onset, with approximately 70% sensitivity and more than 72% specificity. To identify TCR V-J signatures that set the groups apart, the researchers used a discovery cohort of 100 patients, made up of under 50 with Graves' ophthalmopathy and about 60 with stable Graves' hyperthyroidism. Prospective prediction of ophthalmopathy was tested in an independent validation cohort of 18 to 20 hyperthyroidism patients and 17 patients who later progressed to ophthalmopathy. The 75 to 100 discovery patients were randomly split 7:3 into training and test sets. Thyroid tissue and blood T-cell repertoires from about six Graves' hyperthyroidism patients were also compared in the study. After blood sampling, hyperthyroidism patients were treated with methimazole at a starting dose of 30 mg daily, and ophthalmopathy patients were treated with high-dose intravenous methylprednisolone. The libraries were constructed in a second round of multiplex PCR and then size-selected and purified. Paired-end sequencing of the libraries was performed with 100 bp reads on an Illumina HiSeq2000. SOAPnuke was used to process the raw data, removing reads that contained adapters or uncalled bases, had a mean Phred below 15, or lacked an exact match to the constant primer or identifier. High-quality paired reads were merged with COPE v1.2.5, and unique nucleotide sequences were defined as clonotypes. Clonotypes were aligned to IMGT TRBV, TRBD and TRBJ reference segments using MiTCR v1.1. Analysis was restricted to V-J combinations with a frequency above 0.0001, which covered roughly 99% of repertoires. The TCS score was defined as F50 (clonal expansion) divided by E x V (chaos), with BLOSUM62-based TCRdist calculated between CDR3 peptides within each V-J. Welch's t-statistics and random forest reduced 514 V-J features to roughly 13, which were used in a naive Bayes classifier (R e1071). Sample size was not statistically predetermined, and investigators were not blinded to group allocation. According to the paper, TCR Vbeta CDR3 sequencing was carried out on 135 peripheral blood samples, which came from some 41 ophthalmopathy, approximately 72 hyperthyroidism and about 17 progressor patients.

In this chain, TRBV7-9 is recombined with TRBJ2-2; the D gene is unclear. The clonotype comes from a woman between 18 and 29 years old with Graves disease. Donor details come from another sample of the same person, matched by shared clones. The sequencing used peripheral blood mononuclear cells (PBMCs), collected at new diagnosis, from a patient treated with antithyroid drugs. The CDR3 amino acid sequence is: CASSLGPRQMNTGELFF. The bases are TGTGCCAGCAGCTTAGGTCCGAGACAAATGAACACCGGGGAGCTGTTTTTT. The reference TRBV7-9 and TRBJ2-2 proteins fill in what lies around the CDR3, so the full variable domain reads DTGVSQNPRHKITKRGQNVTFRCDPISEHNRLYWYRQTLGQGPEFLTYFQNEAQLEKSRLLSDRFSAERPKGSFSTLEIQRTEQGDSAMYLCASSLGPRQMNTGELFFGEGSRLTVL.